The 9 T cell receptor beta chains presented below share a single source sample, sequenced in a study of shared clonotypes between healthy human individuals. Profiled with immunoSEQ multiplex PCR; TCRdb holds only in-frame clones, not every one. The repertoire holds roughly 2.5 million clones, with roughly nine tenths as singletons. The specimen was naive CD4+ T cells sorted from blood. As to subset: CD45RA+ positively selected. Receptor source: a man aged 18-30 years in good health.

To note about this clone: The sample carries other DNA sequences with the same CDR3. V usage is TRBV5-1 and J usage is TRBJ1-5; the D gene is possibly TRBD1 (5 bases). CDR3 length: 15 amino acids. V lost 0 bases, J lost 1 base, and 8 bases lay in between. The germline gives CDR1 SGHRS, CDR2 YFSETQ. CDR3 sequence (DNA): TGCGCCAGCAGCTTGGAGGGACTGAGCAATCAGCCCCAGCATTTT. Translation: CASSLEGLSNQPQHF.

This chain's CDR3 is CASSWGQPGNQPQHF. CDR3 DNA sequence: TGTGCCAGCAGCTGGGGACAGCCGGGCAATCAGCCCCAGCATTTT. The rearrangement uses TRBV7-6 and TRBJ1-5; TRBD1 aligns across 7 bases. Trimming took 4 bases from V and 2 from J; bases not matched to a gene: 5. This CDR3 spans 15 amino acids. The germline V gene encodes CDR1 SGHVS and CDR2 FNYEAQ.

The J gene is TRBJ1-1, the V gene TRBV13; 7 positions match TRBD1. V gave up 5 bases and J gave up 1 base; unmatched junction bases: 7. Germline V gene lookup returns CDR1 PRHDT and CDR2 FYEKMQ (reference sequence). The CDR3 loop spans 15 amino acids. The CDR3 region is CASSQGQKENTEAFF. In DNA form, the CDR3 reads TGTGCCAGCAGCCAGGGACAGAAAGAGAACACTGAAGCTTTCTTT.

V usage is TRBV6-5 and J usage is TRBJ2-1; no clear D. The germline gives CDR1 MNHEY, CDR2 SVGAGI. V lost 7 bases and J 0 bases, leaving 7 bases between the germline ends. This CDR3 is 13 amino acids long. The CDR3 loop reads CASTRSSYNEQFF. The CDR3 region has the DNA TGTGCCAGCACGCGTTCCTCCTACAATGAGCAGTTCTTC.

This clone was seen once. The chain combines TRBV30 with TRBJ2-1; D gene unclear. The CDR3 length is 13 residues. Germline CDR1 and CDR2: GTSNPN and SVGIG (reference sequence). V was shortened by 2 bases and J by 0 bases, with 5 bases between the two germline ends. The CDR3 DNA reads TGTGCCTGGAGTATTTCCTCCTACAATGAGCAGTTCTTC. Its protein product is CAWSISSYNEQFF.

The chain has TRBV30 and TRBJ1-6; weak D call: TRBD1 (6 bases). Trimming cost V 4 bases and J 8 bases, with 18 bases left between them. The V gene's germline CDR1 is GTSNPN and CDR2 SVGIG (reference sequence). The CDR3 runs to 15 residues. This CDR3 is CAWKGEGGPHSPLHF. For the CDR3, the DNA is TGTGCCTGGAAGGGGGAGGGGGGGCCGCATTCACCCCTCCACTTT. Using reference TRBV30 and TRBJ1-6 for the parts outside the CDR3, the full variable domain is SQTIHQWPATLVQPVGSPLSLECTVEGTSNPNLYWYRQAAGRGLQLLFYSVGIGQISSEVPQNLSASRPQDRQFILSSKKLLLSDSGFYLCAWKGEGGPHSPLHFGNGTRLTVT.

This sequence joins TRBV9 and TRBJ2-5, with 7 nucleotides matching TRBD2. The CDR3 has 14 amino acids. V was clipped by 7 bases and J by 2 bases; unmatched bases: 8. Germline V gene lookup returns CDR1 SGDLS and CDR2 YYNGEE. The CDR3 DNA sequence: TGTGCCAGCCAGCGGGGAAACGCTCAAGAGACCCAGTACTTC. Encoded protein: CASQRGNAQETQYF.

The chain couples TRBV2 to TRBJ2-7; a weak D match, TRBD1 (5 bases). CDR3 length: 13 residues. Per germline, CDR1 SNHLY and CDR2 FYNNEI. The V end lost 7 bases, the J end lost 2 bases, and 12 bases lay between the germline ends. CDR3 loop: CASMAGSTYEQYF. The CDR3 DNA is TGTGCCAGCATGGCAGGGTCAACCTACGAGCAGTACTTC.

The CDR3 sequence: CASSFSEVRGAYQPQHF. The CDR3 coding sequence is TGTGCCAGCAGCTTCTCCGAGGTCCGTGGAGCCTATCAGCCCCAGCATTTT. The chain combines TRBV5-5 with TRBJ1-5, with D unclear. CDR1 and CDR2 (germline): SGHKS, YYEKEE (reference sequence). The CDR3 length is 17 residues. V was trimmed by 2 bases and J by 5 bases, leaving 20 bases between them.